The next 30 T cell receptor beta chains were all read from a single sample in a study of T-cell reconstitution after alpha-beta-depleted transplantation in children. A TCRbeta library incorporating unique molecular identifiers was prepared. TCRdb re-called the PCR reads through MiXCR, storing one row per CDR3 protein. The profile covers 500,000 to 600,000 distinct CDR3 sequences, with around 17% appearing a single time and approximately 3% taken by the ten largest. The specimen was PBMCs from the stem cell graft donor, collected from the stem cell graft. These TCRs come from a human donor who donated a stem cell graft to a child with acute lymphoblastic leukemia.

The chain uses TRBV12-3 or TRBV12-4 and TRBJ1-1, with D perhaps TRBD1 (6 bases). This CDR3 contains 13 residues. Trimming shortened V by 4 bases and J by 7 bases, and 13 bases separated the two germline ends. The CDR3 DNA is TGTGCCAGCAGTTCATCGACAGGCCGTGAAGCTTTCTTT. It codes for CASSSSTGREAFF.

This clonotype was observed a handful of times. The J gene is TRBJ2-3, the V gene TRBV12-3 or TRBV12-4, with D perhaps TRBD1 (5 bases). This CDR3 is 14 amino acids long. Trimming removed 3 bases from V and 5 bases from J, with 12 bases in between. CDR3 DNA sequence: TGTGCCAGCAGTTTTAAGGGGTTGGAAGATACGCAGTATTTT. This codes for CASSFKGLEDTQYF.

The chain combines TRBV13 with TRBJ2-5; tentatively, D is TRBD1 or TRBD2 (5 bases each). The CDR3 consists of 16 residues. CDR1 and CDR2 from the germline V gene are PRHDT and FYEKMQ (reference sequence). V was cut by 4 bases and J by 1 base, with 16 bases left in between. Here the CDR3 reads CASSSTTPGRQETQYF. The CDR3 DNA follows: TGTGCCAGCAGCTCAACGACCCCGGGACGCCAAGAGACCCAGTACTTC.

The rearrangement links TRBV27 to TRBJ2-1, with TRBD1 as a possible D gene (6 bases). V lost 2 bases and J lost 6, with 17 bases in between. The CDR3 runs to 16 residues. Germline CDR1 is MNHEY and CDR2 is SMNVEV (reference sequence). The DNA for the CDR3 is TGTGCCAGCAGTTTACCGCTCCGAACAGGGATCAATGAGCAGTTCTTC. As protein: CASSLPLRTGINEQFF.

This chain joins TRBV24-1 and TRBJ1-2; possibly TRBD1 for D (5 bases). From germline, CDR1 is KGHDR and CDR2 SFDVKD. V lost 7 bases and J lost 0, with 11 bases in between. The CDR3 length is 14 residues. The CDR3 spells CATSRDGSNYGYTF. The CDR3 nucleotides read TGTGCCACCAGCCGGGACGGTTCTAACTATGGCTACACCTTC.

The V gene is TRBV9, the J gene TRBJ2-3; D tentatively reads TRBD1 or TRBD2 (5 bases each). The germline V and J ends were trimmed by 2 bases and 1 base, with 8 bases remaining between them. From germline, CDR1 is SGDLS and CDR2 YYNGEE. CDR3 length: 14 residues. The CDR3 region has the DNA TGTGCCAGCAGCGTGGGACCCCGCACAGATACGCAGTATTTT. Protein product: CASSVGPRTDTQYF.

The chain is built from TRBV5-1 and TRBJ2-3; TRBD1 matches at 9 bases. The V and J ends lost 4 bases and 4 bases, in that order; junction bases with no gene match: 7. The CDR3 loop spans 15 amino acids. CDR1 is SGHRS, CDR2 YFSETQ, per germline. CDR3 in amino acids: CASSPRDREADTQYF. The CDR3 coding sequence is TGCGCCAGCAGCCCACGGGACAGGGAGGCAGATACGCAGTATTTT.

CDR3 region: CASSLVVGGREETQYF. In DNA, the CDR3 is TGTGCCAGCAGCTTAGTCGTTGGGGGGAGGGAAGAGACCCAGTACTTC. The chain carries TRBV7-8 and TRBJ2-5, with 7 bases identical to TRBD2. The V gene's germline CDR1 is SGHVS and CDR2 FQNEAQ. V lost 1 base and J lost 3; bases outside the gene matches: 8. CDR3 length: 16 amino acids.

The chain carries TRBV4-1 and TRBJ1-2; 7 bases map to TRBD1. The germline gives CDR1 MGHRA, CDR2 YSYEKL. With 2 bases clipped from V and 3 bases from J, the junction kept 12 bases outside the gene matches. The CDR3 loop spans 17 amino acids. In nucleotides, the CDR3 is TGCGCCAGCAGCCAACCGATCCCTCCCGGACAGGACTATGGCTACACCTTC. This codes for CASSQPIPPGQDYGYTF.

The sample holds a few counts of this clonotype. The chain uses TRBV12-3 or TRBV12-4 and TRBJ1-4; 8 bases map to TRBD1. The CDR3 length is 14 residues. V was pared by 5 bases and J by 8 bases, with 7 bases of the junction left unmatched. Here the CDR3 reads CASSVTGAREKLFF. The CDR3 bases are TGTGCCAGCAGTGTGACAGGGGCGCGGGAAAAACTGTTTTTT.

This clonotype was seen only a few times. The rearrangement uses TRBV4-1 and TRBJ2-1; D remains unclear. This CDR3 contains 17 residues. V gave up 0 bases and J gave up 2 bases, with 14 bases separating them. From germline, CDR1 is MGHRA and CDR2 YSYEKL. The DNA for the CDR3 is TGCGCCAGCAGCCAAGATCTCTCGGGTGCAGCCTACAATGAGCAGTTCTTC. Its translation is CASSQDLSGAAYNEQFF.

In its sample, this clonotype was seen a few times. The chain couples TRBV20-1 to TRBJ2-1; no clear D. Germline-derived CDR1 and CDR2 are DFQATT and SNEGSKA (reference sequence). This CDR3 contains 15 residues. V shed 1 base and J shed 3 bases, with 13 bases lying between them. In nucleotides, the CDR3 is TGCAGTGCTAGAGTGACCGAGTCTATCTACAATGAGCAGTTCTTC. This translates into CSARVTESIYNEQFF.

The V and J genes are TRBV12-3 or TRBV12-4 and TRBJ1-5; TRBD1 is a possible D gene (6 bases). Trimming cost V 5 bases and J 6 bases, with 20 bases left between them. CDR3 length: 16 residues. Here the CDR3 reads CASSPTFEGGTQPQHF. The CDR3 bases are TGTGCCAGCAGTCCAACCTTTGAGGGGGGCACTCAGCCCCAGCATTTT.

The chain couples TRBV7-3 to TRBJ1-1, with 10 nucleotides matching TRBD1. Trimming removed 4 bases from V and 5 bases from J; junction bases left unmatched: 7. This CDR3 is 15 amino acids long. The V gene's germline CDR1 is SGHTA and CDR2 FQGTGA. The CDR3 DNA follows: TGTGCCAGCAGCTCCCAAGGGACAGGGGTGACTGAAGCTTTCTTT. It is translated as CASSSQGTGVTEAFF.

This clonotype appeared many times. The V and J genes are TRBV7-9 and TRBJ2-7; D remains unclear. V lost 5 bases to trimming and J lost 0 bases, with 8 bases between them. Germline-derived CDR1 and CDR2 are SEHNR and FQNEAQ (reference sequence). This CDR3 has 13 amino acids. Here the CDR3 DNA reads TGTGCCAGCAGCCCACTCTCCTCCTACGAGCAGTACTTC. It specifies CASSPLSSYEQYF.

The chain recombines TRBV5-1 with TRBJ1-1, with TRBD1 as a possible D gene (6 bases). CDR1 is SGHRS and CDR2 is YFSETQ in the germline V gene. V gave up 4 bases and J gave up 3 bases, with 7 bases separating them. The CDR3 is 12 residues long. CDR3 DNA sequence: TGCGCCAGCAGCAGACAGGACACTGAAGCTTTCTTT. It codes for CASSRQDTEAFF. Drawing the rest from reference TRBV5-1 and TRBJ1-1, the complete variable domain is KAGVTQTPRYLIKTRGQQVTLSCSPISGHRSVSWYQQTPGQGLQFLFEYFSETQRNKGNFPGRFSGRQFSNSRSEMNVSTLELGDSALYLCASSRQDTEAFFGQGTRLTVV.

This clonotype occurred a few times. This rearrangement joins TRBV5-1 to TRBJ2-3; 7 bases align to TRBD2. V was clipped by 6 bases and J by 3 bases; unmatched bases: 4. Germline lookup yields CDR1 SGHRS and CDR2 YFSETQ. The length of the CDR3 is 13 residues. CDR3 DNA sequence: TGCGCCAGCACGGGAGGCGGGACAGATACGCAGTATTTT. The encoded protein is CASTGGGTDTQYF.

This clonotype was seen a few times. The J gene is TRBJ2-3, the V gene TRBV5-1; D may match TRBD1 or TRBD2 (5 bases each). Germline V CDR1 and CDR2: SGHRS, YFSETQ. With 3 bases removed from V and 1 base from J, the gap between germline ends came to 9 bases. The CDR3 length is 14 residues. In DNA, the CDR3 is TGCGCCAGCAGCTCGCGAGGGGGCACAGATACGCAGTATTTT. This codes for CASSSRGGTDTQYF.

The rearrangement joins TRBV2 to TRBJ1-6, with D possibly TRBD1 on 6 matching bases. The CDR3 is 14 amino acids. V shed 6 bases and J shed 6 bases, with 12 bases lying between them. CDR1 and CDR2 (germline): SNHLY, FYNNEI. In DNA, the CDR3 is TGTGCCAGCAGGAACAGGGAGGGTAATTCACCCCTCCACTTT. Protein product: CASRNREGNSPLHF. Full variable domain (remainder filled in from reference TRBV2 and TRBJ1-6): EPEVTQTPSHQVTQMGQEVILRCVPISNHLYFYWYRQILGQKVEFLVSFYNNEISEKSEIFDDQFSVERPDGSNFTLKIRSTKLEDSAMYFCASRNREGNSPLHFGNGTRLTVT.

The CDR3 reads CASSLISGGTDTQYF. The CDR3 DNA is TGTGCCAGCAGCTTAATTTCCGGGGGCACAGATACGCAGTATTTT. This chain links TRBV7-3 with TRBJ2-3, with D possibly matching TRBD2 (5 bases). The CDR3 loop spans 15 amino acids. With 1 base removed from V and 1 base from J, the gap between germline ends came to 9 bases. CDR1 is SGHTA and CDR2 is FQGTGA in the germline V gene.

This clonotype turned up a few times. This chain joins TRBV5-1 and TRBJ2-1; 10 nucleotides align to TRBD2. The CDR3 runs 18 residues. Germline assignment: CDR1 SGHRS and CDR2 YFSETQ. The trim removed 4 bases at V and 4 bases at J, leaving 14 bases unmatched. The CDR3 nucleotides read TGCGCCAGCAGCGATCCCCAAGCGGGAGGGCGGTGGTACAATGAGCAGTTCTTC. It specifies CASSDPQAGGRWYNEQFF.

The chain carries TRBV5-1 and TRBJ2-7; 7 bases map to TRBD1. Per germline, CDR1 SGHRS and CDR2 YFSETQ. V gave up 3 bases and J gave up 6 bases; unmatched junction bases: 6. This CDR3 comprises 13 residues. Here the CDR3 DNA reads TGCGCCAGCAGCTATGGACAGGAATTCGAGCAGTACTTC. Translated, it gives CASSYGQEFEQYF.

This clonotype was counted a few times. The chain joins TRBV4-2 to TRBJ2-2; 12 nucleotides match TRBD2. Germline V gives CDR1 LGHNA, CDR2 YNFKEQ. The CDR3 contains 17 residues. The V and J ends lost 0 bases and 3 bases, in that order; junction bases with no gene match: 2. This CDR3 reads CASSQDGTSGYTGELFF. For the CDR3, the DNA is TGTGCCAGCAGCCAAGACGGGACTAGCGGGTACACCGGGGAGCTGTTTTTT.

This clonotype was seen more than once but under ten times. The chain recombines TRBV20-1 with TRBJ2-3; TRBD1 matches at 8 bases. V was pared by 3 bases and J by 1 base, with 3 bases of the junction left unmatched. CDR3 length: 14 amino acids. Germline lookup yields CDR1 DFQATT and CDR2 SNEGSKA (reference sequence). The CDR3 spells CSASLQGGTDTQYF. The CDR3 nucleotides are TGCAGTGCTAGCTTACAGGGGGGCACAGATACGCAGTATTTT.

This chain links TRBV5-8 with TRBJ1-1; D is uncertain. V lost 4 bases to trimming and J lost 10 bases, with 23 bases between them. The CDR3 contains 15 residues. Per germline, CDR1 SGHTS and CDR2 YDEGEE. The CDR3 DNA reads TGTGCCAGCAGCGTCGGCTTGGGTGGGGTATTTGCAGCTTTCTTT. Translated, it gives CASSVGLGGVFAAFF.

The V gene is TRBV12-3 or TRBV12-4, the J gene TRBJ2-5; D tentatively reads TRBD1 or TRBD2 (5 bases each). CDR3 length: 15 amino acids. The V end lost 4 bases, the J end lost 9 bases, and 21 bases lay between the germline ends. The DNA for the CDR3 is TGTGCCAGCAGTTCTTCACGGGACCCCGTCATGGCCCAGTACTTC. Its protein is CASSSSRDPVMAQYF.

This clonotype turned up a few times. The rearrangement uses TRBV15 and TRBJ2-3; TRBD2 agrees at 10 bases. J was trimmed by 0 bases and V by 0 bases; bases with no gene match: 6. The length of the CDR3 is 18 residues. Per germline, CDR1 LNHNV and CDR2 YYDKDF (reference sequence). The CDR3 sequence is CATSRDPSGRLSTDTQYF. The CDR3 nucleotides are TGTGCCACCAGCAGAGATCCTAGCGGGAGACTGAGCACAGATACGCAGTATTTT.

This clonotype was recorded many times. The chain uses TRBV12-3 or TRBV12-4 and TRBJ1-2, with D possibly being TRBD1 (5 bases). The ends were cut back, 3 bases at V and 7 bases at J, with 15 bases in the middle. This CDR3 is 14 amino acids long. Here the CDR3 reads CASSLIGFGGGYTF. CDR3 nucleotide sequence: TGTGCCAGCAGTTTGATTGGTTTTGGGGGTGGCTACACCTTC.

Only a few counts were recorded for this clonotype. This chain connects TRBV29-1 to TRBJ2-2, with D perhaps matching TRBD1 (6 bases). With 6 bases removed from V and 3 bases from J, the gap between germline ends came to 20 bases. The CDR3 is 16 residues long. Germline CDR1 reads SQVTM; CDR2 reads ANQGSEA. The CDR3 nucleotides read TGCAGCGTGGTGGGGGCGCAAGGATTCCACACCGGGGAGCTGTTTTTT. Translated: CSVVGAQGFHTGELFF.

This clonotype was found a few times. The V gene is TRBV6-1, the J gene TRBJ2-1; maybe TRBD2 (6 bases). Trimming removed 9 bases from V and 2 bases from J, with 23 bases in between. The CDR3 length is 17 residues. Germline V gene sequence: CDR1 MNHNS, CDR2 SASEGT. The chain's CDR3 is CASSAWDWGVPYNEQFF. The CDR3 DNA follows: TGTGCCAGTTCAGCATGGGATTGGGGGGTTCCCTACAATGAGCAGTTCTTC.